Following are 21 T cell receptor beta chains from one sample sequenced in a study of blood T cell repertoires in COVID-19. The method was immunoSEQ multiplex PCR; TCRdb's version includes in-frame clones alone and lacks a portion of them. Seen here are 260,000 or so clones, 85% observed once, and the top ten hold 2.5% to 3%. The sample consisted of PBMCs or T cells enriched from blood (not recorded which). These receptors originate from a woman in her fifties or sixties who had recovered from COVID-19.

This chain uses TRBV5-4 with TRBJ1-3, with TRBD1 identical over 7 bases. Trimming took 4 bases from V and 0 from J; bases not matched to a gene: 4. The CDR3 runs 15 residues. Germline V lookup: CDR1 SGHNT, CDR2 YYREEE (reference sequence). The CDR3 DNA follows: TGTGCCAGCAGCCCAGGGGGAGTCTCTGGAAACACCATATATTTT. This sequence encodes CASSPGGVSGNTIYF.

The chain is built from TRBV18 and TRBJ2-5, with D tentatively TRBD1 (5 bases). The CDR3 length is 14 residues. V lost 5 bases and J lost 3, with 13 bases in between. Germline V CDR1 and CDR2: KGHSH, LQKENI. The CDR3 here is CASSVQGLKETQYF. CDR3 sequence (DNA): TGTGCCAGCTCAGTGCAGGGCCTAAAAGAGACCCAGTACTTC. The full variable domain, rest sourced from reference TRBV18 and TRBJ2-5, is NAGVMQNPRHLVRRRGQEARLRCSPMKGHSHVYWYRQLPEEGLKFMVYLQKENIIDESGMPKERFSAEFPKEGPSILRIQQVVRGDSAAYFCASSVQGLKETQYFGPGTRLLVL.

The chain combines TRBV4-1 with TRBJ1-2, with D unclear. CDR1 and CDR2 from the germline V gene are MGHRA and YSYEKL. This CDR3 comprises 11 residues. The germline V and J ends were trimmed by 6 bases and 3 bases, with 5 bases remaining between them. CDR3 DNA sequence: TGCGCCAGCAGGAGTTACTATGGCTACACCTTC. Its translation: CASRSYYGYTF.

This clone was observed a single time. The V gene is TRBV29-1, the J gene TRBJ1-1; D remains unclear. The ends were cut back, 6 bases at V and 10 bases at J, with 12 bases in the middle. Germline V gene sequence: CDR1 SQVTM, CDR2 ANQGSEA. The CDR3 length is 10 residues. CDR3 sequence (DNA): TGCAGCGTCGCTCGGGTGGGAGCTTTCTTT. Amino acid sequence: CSVARVGAFF.

The J gene is TRBJ2-7, the V gene TRBV18; TRBD1 agrees at 9 bases. The trim removed 3 bases at V and 5 bases at J, leaving 2 bases unmatched. CDR3 length: 13 residues. Germline lookup yields CDR1 KGHSH and CDR2 LQKENI. The CDR3 protein is CASSPDRGHEQYF. In nucleotides, the CDR3 is TGTGCCAGCTCACCGGACAGGGGCCACGAGCAGTACTTC.

V gene TRBV3-1 (or the pseudogene TRBV3-2) combines with J gene TRBJ2-2; 14 nucleotides line up with TRBD2. CDR1 and CDR2 from the germline V gene are LGHDT and YNNKEL (reference sequence). With V trimmed by 6 bases and J by 3 bases, 6 bases remained unmatched. The CDR3 is made up of 17 amino acids. CDR3 protein: CASSRTSGGRYTGELFF. CDR3 DNA: TGTGCCAGCAGTCGGACTAGCGGGGGGCGATACACCGGGGAGCTGTTTTTT.

CDR3 amino acids: CAWNTGGGNTIYF. In DNA, the CDR3 is TGTGCCTGGAATACAGGGGGCGGGAACACCATATATTTT. The V gene is TRBV30, the J gene TRBJ1-3; 9 bases agree with TRBD1. Germline V gene lookup returns CDR1 GTSNPN and CDR2 SVGIG (reference sequence). Trimming at V came to 4 bases and at J to 7 bases, leaving 5 bases not matched to a gene. The length of the CDR3 is 13 residues.

The chain joins TRBV6-1 to TRBJ1-5; a possible D gene is TRBD1 (5 bases). This CDR3 is 15 amino acids long. Germline V CDR1 and CDR2: MNHNS, SASEGT. V gave up 3 bases and J gave up 0 bases, with 9 bases separating them. The DNA for the CDR3 is TGTGCCAGCAGTGAGCAGGGTCCTAGCAATCAGCCCCAGCATTTT. The encoded protein is CASSEQGPSNQPQHF.

This chain uses TRBV28 with TRBJ2-1; no clear D gene. Germline CDR1 is MDHEN and CDR2 is SYDVKM. The CDR3 is 14 residues long. V dropped 7 bases and J dropped 4 bases, with 14 bases sitting between them. The CDR3 loop reads CASTRSPGYNEQFF. The CDR3 DNA is TGTGCCAGCACCCGATCCCCAGGTTACAATGAGCAGTTCTTC.

The genes are TRBV28 and TRBJ1-2; TRBD1 agrees at 7 bases. The germline V gene encodes CDR1 MDHEN and CDR2 SYDVKM. Unmatched junction bases numbered 12, after V lost 3 bases and J lost 8 bases. CDR3 length: 15 residues. The CDR3 sequence is CASSFTGDHTGGYTF. CDR3 bases: TGTGCCAGCAGTTTTACAGGGGACCACACCGGAGGCTACACCTTC.

This clone appeared a single time. The genes are TRBV19 and TRBJ1-2; D unclear. Germline V lookup: CDR1 LNHDA, CDR2 SQIVND (reference sequence). The CDR3 loop spans 16 amino acids. Trimming removed 3 bases at V and 3 bases at J, with 17 bases between. This CDR3 is CASSISSSSPYYGYTF. The CDR3 DNA sequence: TGTGCCAGTAGTATCTCTAGCTCCTCACCATACTATGGCTACACCTTC.

The chain carries TRBV6-5 and TRBJ2-7, with 7 bases aligning to TRBD1. Trimming removed 10 bases from V and 0 bases from J; junction bases left unmatched: 12. Germline lookup yields CDR1 MNHEY and CDR2 SVGAGI. This CDR3 spans 15 amino acids. The CDR3 region is CATLGGKGASYEQYF. The CDR3 coding sequence is TGTGCCACCCTAGGGGGCAAAGGGGCCTCCTACGAGCAGTACTTC.

The V gene is TRBV16, the J gene TRBJ1-1; D gene uncertain. The CDR3 contains 14 residues. The V gene's germline CDR1 is KGHSY and CDR2 FQNENV. With 0 bases removed from V and 2 bases from J, the gap between germline ends came to 7 bases. The CDR3 loop is CASSQSSVNTEAFF. The DNA for the CDR3 is TGTGCCAGCAGCCAATCCAGTGTTAACACTGAAGCTTTCTTT.

The rearrangement links TRBV30 to TRBJ1-4, with 11 bases that match TRBD1. Germline CDR1 GTSNPN, CDR2 SVGIG (reference sequence). The ends lost 2 bases at V and 7 bases at J; junction bases unmatched: 6. The CDR3 is made up of 15 amino acids. CDR3 sequence: CAWSPGQGAGEKLFF. The DNA for the CDR3 is TGTGCCTGGAGTCCTGGACAGGGGGCTGGTGAAAAACTGTTTTTT.

This clone was seen a single time. This rearrangement joins TRBV4-3 to TRBJ1-6; D possibly corresponds to TRBD1 (5 bases). The CDR3 spans 13 residues. The V gene lost 4 bases and the J gene lost 14 bases, with 15 bases spanning the gap. CDR1 and CDR2 (germline): LGHNA, YSLEER. The CDR3: CASSLRTGVSLHF. CDR3 nucleotide sequence: TGCGCCAGCAGCCTCCGAACGGGGGTCTCCCTCCACTTT.

Here the CDR3 reads CASSLEGGAYGYTF. The DNA of the CDR3 is TGTGCCAGCAGCTTGGAGGGAGGTGCCTATGGCTACACCTTC. V is TRBV5-4 and J is TRBJ1-2, with D hard to call. The V gene lost 0 bases and the J gene lost 4 bases, with 10 bases spanning the gap. The CDR3 runs 14 residues. Germline lookup yields CDR1 SGHNT and CDR2 YYREEE (reference sequence).

In its sample, this clone was seen once. The gene calls are TRBV19 and TRBJ1-5; a weak D match, TRBD1 (6 bases). The CDR3 loop spans 15 amino acids. Looked up from germline, CDR1 is LNHDA and CDR2 is SQIVND (reference sequence). Between the trimmed V and J ends, which lost 5 bases and 2 bases, there was a span of 13 bases. The CDR3 loop reads CASSERGYGNQPQHF. CDR3 DNA: TGTGCCAGTAGTGAGAGGGGGTATGGCAATCAGCCCCAGCATTTT.

The V gene is TRBV5-4, the J gene TRBJ2-1; D is perhaps TRBD2 (6 bases). V lost 6 bases to trimming and J lost 0 bases, with 16 bases between them. Germline values: CDR1 SGHNT, CDR2 YYREEE (reference sequence). This CDR3 contains 16 residues. The CDR3 is CASTPLGGSSYNEQFF. The CDR3, as DNA: TGTGCCAGCACCCCCCTTGGGGGGAGCTCCTACAATGAGCAGTTCTTC. The complete variable domain, with remaining parts taken from reference TRBV5-4 and TRBJ2-1, reads ETGVTQSPTHLIKTRGQQVTLRCSSQSGHNTVSWYQQALGQGPQFIFQYYREEENGRGNFPPRFSGLQFPNYSSELNVNALELDDSALYLCASTPLGGSSYNEQFFGPGTRLTVL.

The rearrangement links TRBV30 to TRBJ1-4, with D unresolved. V was clipped by 0 bases and J by 10 bases, with 12 bases between them. CDR1 GTSNPN and CDR2 SVGIG come from the germline V gene (reference sequence). The CDR3 runs to 13 residues. The CDR3: CAWSVREAGKLFF. The CDR3 nucleotides are TGTGCCTGGAGTGTACGGGAGGCCGGAAAACTGTTTTTT. The entire variable domain, with the rest obtained from reference TRBV30 and TRBJ1-4, is as follows: SQTIHQWPATLVQPVGSPLSLECTVEGTSNPNLYWYRQAAGRGLQLLFYSVGIGQISSEVPQNLSASRPQDRQFILSSKKLLLSDSGFYLCAWSVREAGKLFFGSGTQLSVL.

This chain connects TRBV6-1 to TRBJ1-3, with a tentative D call TRBD1 (5 bases). V shed 4 bases and J shed 0 bases, with 13 bases lying between them. The length of the CDR3 is 16 residues. Germline V gene lookup returns CDR1 MNHNS and CDR2 SASEGT. The CDR3 DNA sequence: TGTGCCAGCAGTGTCCATGGGGCCAACTCTGGAAACACCATATATTTT. It codes for CASSVHGANSGNTIYF.

The V gene is TRBV6-2 or TRBV6-3, the J gene TRBJ1-1, with D possibly matching TRBD1 (5 bases). This CDR3 contains 17 residues. The V end was cut by 0 bases, the J end by 1 base, with 15 bases between. Per the germline V gene, CDR1 is MNHEY and CDR2 is SVGEGT. The DNA of the CDR3 is TGTGCCAGCAGTTACTCACACCGACAGATGACGAACACTGAAGCTTTCTTT. As protein: CASSYSHRQMTNTEAFF.